Listed below are T cell receptor beta chains from one sample, sequenced in a study of T-cell reconstitution after alpha-beta-depleted transplantation in children. In TCRdb, the PCR reads were re-called with MiXCR into one record per CDR3 protein. The sample yields approximately 170,000 distinct CDR3 sequences, roughly 11% seen once. The specimen comprised PBMCs, sampled before TCRalphabeta/CD19-depleted stem cell transplant. Source of these receptors: a boy aged 2-9 years with acute myeloid leukemia, due to receive a stem cell transplant. Both conserved end residues are part of each CDR3. D genes are given only for firm matches. The size entry is marked missing in some rows and otherwise reads once, few, many or a size class.

DNA: TGTGCCAGCAGTTTTGGGGGGGCCAGCGTTAGCACAGATACGCAGTATTTT
CDR3: CASSFGGASVSTDTQYF
J: TRBJ2-3
D: NA
V: TRBV28
size: few
length: 17

DNA: TGTGCCAGCAGCCAGTATAGGGGTGAGCAGTTCTTC
CDR3: CASSQYRGEQFF
J: TRBJ2-1
D: NA
V: TRBV3-1
size: many
length: 12

DNA: TGTGCCAGCAGTTTGGACACGTACTCTGGAAACACCATATATTTT
CDR3: CASSLDTYSGNTIYF
J: TRBJ1-3
D: NA
V: TRBV5-6
size: many
length: 15

DNA: TGTGCCAGCAGCCCCCTAAGGGGAATCGGTGGGGCCAACGTCCTGACTTTC
CDR3: CASSPLRGIGGANVLTF
J: TRBJ2-6
D: NA
V: TRBV7-6
size: many
length: 17

DNA: TGTGCCAGCAGCTTCGGGGGTAATTCACCCCTCCACTTT
CDR3: CASSFGGNSPLHF
J: TRBJ1-6
D: NA
V: TRBV7-2
size: many
length: 13

DNA: TGTGCCATCAGTGACGTATTGAATACGCAGTATTTT
CDR3: CAISDVLNTQYF
J: TRBJ2-3
D: NA
V: TRBV10-3
size: many
length: 12

DNA: TGTGCCACCAGCAAGTTAGAGTCGACGAATTCACCCCTCCACTTT
CDR3: CATSKLESTNSPLHF
J: TRBJ1-6
D: NA
V: TRBV15
size: many
length: 15

DNA: TGTGCCAGCAGCCAGGGACAGGGATGGGGCAATGAGCAGTTCTTC
CDR3: CASSQGQGWGNEQFF
J: TRBJ2-1
D: TRBD1
V: TRBV7-6
size: NA
length: 15

DNA: TGCAGTGCTAGCGGGGGGAGGGAGACCCAGTACTTC
CDR3: CSASGGRETQYF
J: TRBJ2-5
D: TRBD2
V: TRBV20-1
size: many
length: 12

DNA: TGCAGTGCTAGAGATGGTGGCACCCAAGAGACCCAGTACTTC
CDR3: CSARDGGTQETQYF
J: TRBJ2-5
D: NA
V: TRBV20-1
size: many
length: 14

DNA: TGTGCCAGCTCACCTTCATTAGCGGGAGGTAAGGATGAGCAGTTCTTC
CDR3: CASSPSLAGGKDEQFF
J: TRBJ2-1
D: TRBD2
V: TRBV18
size: many
length: 16

DNA: TGTGCCAGCAGCCAGCGACAGGGGGAACTCTATGGCTACACCTTC
CDR3: CASSQRQGELYGYTF
J: TRBJ1-2
D: TRBD1
V: TRBV11-2
size: many
length: 15

DNA: TGTGCCAGCAGTTCCTTCGGGGCCGGGGAGCTGTTTTTT
CDR3: CASSSFGAGELFF
J: TRBJ2-2
D: NA
V: TRBV7-6
size: many
length: 13

DNA: TGTGCCAGCTCACGGAGGGTTGAGCAGTTCTTC
CDR3: CASSRRVEQFF
J: TRBJ2-1
D: NA
V: TRBV18
size: many
length: 11

DNA: TGTGCCAGCAGTTCCCGGACTAGCGGGGGCTGGAACACCGGGGAGCTGTTTTTT
CDR3: CASSSRTSGGWNTGELFF
J: TRBJ2-2
D: TRBD2
V: TRBV28
size: few
length: 18

DNA: TGTGCCAGCAGCCCCACAGGGGCCGCCCGGCGTTGGTACGAGCAGTACTTC
CDR3: CASSPTGAARRWYEQYF
J: TRBJ2-7
D: TRBD1
V: TRBV7-9
size: many
length: 17

DNA: TGTGCCAGCAGCCAAGATTGGCTCCCCAGTCCCGAAGTTCCAGATACGCAGTATTTT
CDR3: CASSQDWLPSPEVPDTQYF
J: TRBJ2-3
D: NA
V: TRBV3-1
size: many
length: 19

DNA: TGCAGTGCTCCGACAGGGGCCTCTAGCACAGATACGCAGTATTTT
CDR3: CSAPTGASSTDTQYF
J: TRBJ2-3
D: TRBD1
V: TRBV20-1
size: many
length: 15

DNA: TGCGCCAGCAGCCAAGGCGTTTCAGGAATCCTCTCCTACGAGCAGTACTTC
CDR3: CASSQGVSGILSYEQYF
J: TRBJ2-7
D: NA
V: TRBV4-1
size: many
length: 17

DNA: TGTGCCAGCAGCTTTAGTCTAGCGGTTGGATCCGGGGAGCTGTTTTTT
CDR3: CASSFSLAVGSGELFF
J: TRBJ2-2
D: TRBD2
V: TRBV11-2
size: many
length: 16

DNA: TGTGCCAGCAGCTTGATTCGCCAGAGCGCTTACAGCTCCTACAATGAGCAGTTCTTC
CDR3: CASSLIRQSAYSSYNEQFF
J: TRBJ2-1
D: NA
V: TRBV5-4
size: many
length: 19

DNA: TGTGCCAGCACCCCGGGACGGGAGCTCAAAAACATTCAGTACTTC
CDR3: CASTPGRELKNIQYF
J: TRBJ2-4
D: NA
V: TRBV7-8
size: many
length: 15

DNA: TGCGCCAGCAGCCGCACCGGGACAGAGAATTCACCCCTCCACTTT
CDR3: CASSRTGTENSPLHF
J: TRBJ1-6
D: TRBD1
V: TRBV5-1
size: few
length: 15

DNA: TGCAGCGTTAAAGCCCCTACCAAAAACATTCAGTACTTC
CDR3: CSVKAPTKNIQYF
J: TRBJ2-4
D: NA
V: TRBV29-1
size: NA
length: 13

DNA: TGTGCCAGCAGCGGGCAGGACTACGAGCAGTACTTC
CDR3: CASSGQDYEQYF
J: TRBJ2-7
D: NA
V: TRBV7-9
size: many
length: 12

DNA: TGCAGTGACCCGCTCCGTAACTATAACACCGGGGAGCTGTTTTTT
CDR3: CSDPLRNYNTGELFF
J: TRBJ2-2
D: NA
V: TRBV20-1
size: many
length: 15

DNA: TGCAGTGCTAGAGATTTAGGGGTCGTCCAGCATTTT
CDR3: CSARDLGVVQHF
J: TRBJ1-5
D: NA
V: TRBV20-1
size: many
length: 12

DNA: TGTGCCAGCTCACCACCGAGGGCGGGAGGGCCAGGTTATGAGCAGTTCTTC
CDR3: CASSPPRAGGPGYEQFF
J: TRBJ2-1
D: TRBD2
V: TRBV18
size: many
length: 17

DNA: TGCGCCAGCAGCTTGACACAGGGGTCCCCGATTCCCAATCACAATGAGCAGTTCTTC
CDR3: CASSLTQGSPIPNHNEQFF
J: TRBJ2-1
D: TRBD1
V: TRBV5-1
size: many
length: 19

DNA: TGTGCCAGCAGTCCCACAGTCGGTGCCTATACGCAGTATTTT
CDR3: CASSPTVGAYTQYF
J: TRBJ2-3
D: NA
V: TRBV28
size: few
length: 14

DNA: TGCAGTGCTAGAAAGGCGGGAGCGGTAGCCAATGAGCAGTTCTTC
CDR3: CSARKAGAVANEQFF
J: TRBJ2-1
D: TRBD2
V: TRBV20-1
size: many
length: 15

DNA: TGCGCCAGCAGGACCGGGGACTCTATGTCTATGGGGGGCTACACCTTC
CDR3: CASRTGDSMSMGGYTF
J: TRBJ1-2
D: NA
V: TRBV5-1
size: many
length: 16

DNA: TGTGCCAGCAGTTTAGGCCCTATCTCGGGAGTATACAATGAGCAGTTCTTC
CDR3: CASSLGPISGVYNEQFF
J: TRBJ2-1
D: NA
V: TRBV12-3/TRBV12-4
size: many
length: 17